A single T cell receptor beta chain is shown here with its context. The record originates from a study of blood T cell repertoires in COVID-19. Study background: From T cells, B-cell-depleted T cells, or PBMCs came the material, which was cDNA or gDNA.

In germline, CDR1 is LNHDA, CDR2 SQIVND (reference sequence). V lost 5 bases to trimming and J lost 6 bases; unmatched junction nucleotides: 8. There are 15 residues in the CDR3. In the original processing: Amplification of reference gene primers provided the estimated nucleated cell counts. The method was immunoSEQ multiplex PCR; TCRdb's version includes in-frame clones alone and lacks a portion of them. For V, J and clone size, that table is used; D and trimming come from the DNA. The table has more than 300,000 clones, around 91% seen once. Sequences were obtained from peripheral blood. J is TRBJ2-3 and V is TRBV19; 10 nucleotides agree with TRBD2. This TCR was recovered from a woman aged 18-29 years who had recovered from COVID-19. DNA of the CDR3: TGTGCCAGTAGTTTGGCTAGCGGGAGTTCGGATACGCAGTATTTT. Protein product: CASSLASGSSDTQYF.